A single T cell receptor beta chain is shown here with its context. What antigen it recognizes has not been identified. No base quality values were provided; no much bigger clone lies one nucleotide off. A two-step, bias-controlled multiplex PCR was used to amplify TCRbeta CDR3 regions from genomic DNA. Primers specific for every TRBV and TRBJ gene segment were included in the multiplex PCR. The immunoSEQ Assay was used to generate the TCRbeta repertoire data. The paper's processing steps were these. A relative-frequency ratio and a modified nearest-neighbor algorithm were applied to filter and cluster reads so that closely related sequences were merged. IMGT annotation was followed for the assignment of V, D and J genes to CDR3 sequences. Template counts were corrected for PCR amplification bias by normalization and were quantified against synthetic TCR CDR3 analog sequences. Analyses were restricted to unique productive sequences, meaning in-frame CDR3 sequences without stop codons. The immunoSEQ Analyzer software was used to calculate clonality, defined as 1 minus Pielou's evenness, and iChao1 richness. Statistical testing was performed in JMP, using Student's t-test or a non-parametric test depending on Shapiro-Wilk normality results. Here the immuneACCESS table is served through TCRdb, limited to in-frame sequences with V and J called. Missing clones are a known gap in these copies; in checked studies unresolved V genes cover under half, and the rest lacks a known reason. That table furnishes V, J and clone size, whereas the DNA furnished D and trimming. The table for this sample lists 6,000 to 9,000 clones; about 98% of them were counted only once. In total, the top ten clones hold more than 0.3% of the sample.

Peripheral blood was donated by five healthy children aged about 16-60 months undergoing elective routine surgery and by five healthy nonsmoking adults. A FACSAria III cell sorter was used to sort live, Annexin V-negative naive CD8+ T cells (CD3+CD8+CD45RA+CCR7+). Each sample yielded between roughly 17,000 and 100,000 sorted naive CD8+ T cells. Ficoll-Paque density gradient centrifugation was used to isolate mononuclear cells from diluted blood. Mononuclear cells were cryopreserved in about 10% DMSO with approximately 90% FBS and stored long term at -150°C before sorting. After thawing, cells were stained with Annexin V along with antibodies against CD3, CD8, CCR7 and CD45RA. The DNeasy Blood and Tissue Kit was used to extract genomic DNA from snap-frozen pellets of sorted cells. This specimen comes from a study of naive CD8 T cells in extremely preterm neonates (dated by TCRdb to the late 2010s). Background on the whole study: The adult participants' age range is given as 25-50 years in the abstract but as 20-50 years in the methods. The study compared TCRbeta CDR3 repertoires of sorted naive CD8+ T cells across four age groups: extremely preterm neonates, term neonates, young children and adults. General findings and caveats noted by the study authors: As limitations, the authors pointed to a small sample size and variable productive template counts among preterm samples. Compared with the older groups, preterm CDR3s were shorter and closer to germline, carrying fewer N additions and showing less junctional trimming. Preterm neonates had significantly lower iChao1 richness than all other age groups (p < 0.05) and an even clone distribution, indicating a less rich repertoire. A higher proportion of shared CDR3 nucleotide sequences was found in preterm neonates (approximately 2.7%) than in term neonates (around 0.4%), young children (about 0.03%) and adults (about 0.01%). To track T cell development within individuals, the authors urged prospective longitudinal studies of preterm and term neonates.

V loses 3 bases, J loses 1 base, and the germline ends lie 10 bases apart. CDR1 LNHDA and CDR2 SQIVND were looked up in the germline V gene (reference sequence). There are 14 amino acids in the CDR3, from cysteine to phenylalanine inclusive. The CDR3 DNA has 42 bases and is translated from base 1. The sequence came from a human donor in good health. The source material was naive CD8+ T cells from blood. The chain uses TRBV19 and TRBJ2-7; the D gene cannot be named for sure. The CDR3 here reads CASSMGSGSYEQYF. At the DNA level, the sequence is TGTGCCAGTAGTATGGGCAGTGGGTCCTACGAGCAGTACTTC.